The 26 T cell receptor beta chains given below trace back to one sample, sequenced in a study of chemoradiotherapy in HPV16-positive cancers. Profiling relied on immunoSEQ multiplex PCR, and the TCRdb table lists in-frame clones only, not all of them. The sample has about 3,000 clones, over 80% seen once. The source material was blood, sampled from a patient who underwent chemoradiotherapy. The source is a human donor with HPV-associated anogenital cancer.

The CDR3 here is CAWRGAYEQYF. In DNA form, the CDR3 reads TGTGCCTGGAGGGGGGCCTACGAGCAGTACTTC. The chain uses TRBV30 and TRBJ2-7, with D perhaps assigned TRBD1 or TRBD2 (5 bases each). The CDR3 runs 11 residues. Trimming took 3 bases from V and 2 from J, leaving 5 bases between them. Germline V gene lookup returns CDR1 GTSNPN and CDR2 SVGIG (reference sequence).

V is TRBV11-2 and J is TRBJ2-2; D is possibly TRBD2 (6 bases). Germline CDR1 is SGHAT and CDR2 is FQNNGV. V dropped 4 bases and J dropped 3 bases, with 21 bases sitting between them. This CDR3 is 18 amino acids long. The CDR3 here is CASSSPVLWERDTGELFF. CDR3 coding DNA: TGTGCCAGCAGCTCCCCGGTCTTGTGGGAGCGGGACACCGGGGAGCTGTTTTTT.

J is TRBJ2-7 and V is TRBV19, with no clear D. V dropped 5 bases and J dropped 2 bases, with 7 bases sitting between them. CDR1 and CDR2 (germline): LNHDA, SQIVND (reference sequence). The CDR3 length is 12 residues. CDR3 sequence reads: CASSPSPYEQYF. The CDR3 DNA reads TGTGCCAGTAGTCCATCTCCCTACGAGCAGTACTTC.

A note on this clone: One end of the junction fails to match germline, which may point to a read error. The rearrangement links TRBV14 to TRBJ1-1; TRBD1 might be the D (6 bases). CDR1 is SGHDN and CDR2 is FVKESK in the germline V gene. CDR3 size: 15 residues. The CDR3: CASRQDNRANTEAFF. CDR3 coding DNA: TGTGCCAGCAGACAAGATAACAGGGCTAACACTGAAGCTTTCTTT. The entire variable domain, with the rest obtained from reference TRBV14 and TRBJ1-1, is as follows: EAGVTQFPSHSVIEKGQTVTLRCDPISGHDNLYWYRRVMGKEIKFLLHFVKESKQDESGMPNNRFLAERTGGTYSTLKVQPAELEDSGVYFCASRQDNRANTEAFFGQGTRLTVV.

The gene calls are TRBV7-9 and TRBJ1-5; a possible D gene is TRBD1 (5 bases). Germline loops: CDR1 SEHNR, CDR2 FQNEAQ (reference sequence). Between the trimmed V and J ends, which lost 5 bases and 3 bases, there was a span of 11 bases. The CDR3 spans 14 residues. CDR3 DNA sequence: TGTGCCAGCAGCGGCGGGACCGACAATCAGCCCCAGCATTTT. Translated, it gives CASSGGTDNQPQHF.

The V and J genes are TRBV6-5 and TRBJ1-6, with D possibly matching TRBD1 (5 bases). There are 16 residues in the CDR3. V dropped 2 bases and J dropped 0 bases, with 8 bases sitting between them. CDR1 is MNHEY and CDR2 is SVGAGI in the germline V gene. The CDR3 bases are TGTGCCAGCAGTTACGGGGCAAGCTCCTATAATTCACCCCTCCACTTT. Protein: CASSYGASSYNSPLHF.

The chain uses TRBV5-4 and TRBJ2-5, with TRBD2 identical over 14 bases. With V trimmed by 3 bases and J by 2 bases, 6 bases remained unmatched. CDR1 SGHNT and CDR2 YYREEE come from the germline V gene (reference sequence). The CDR3 is made up of 17 amino acids. The chain's CDR3 is CASSSGLAGAQQETQYF. CDR3 coding DNA: TGTGCCAGCAGCTCGGGACTAGCGGGGGCCCAACAAGAGACCCAGTACTTC.

The rearrangement uses TRBV5-4 and TRBJ2-3; 8 nucleotides line up with TRBD2. After removal of 1 base from V and 3 bases from J, the junction contained 10 bases not matched to a gene. The CDR3 sequence is 17 residues long. CDR1 SGHNT and CDR2 YYREEE come from the germline V gene (reference sequence). This CDR3 is CASSLQRGGFGTDTQYF. In nucleotides, the CDR3 is TGTGCCAGCAGCTTGCAACGGGGGGGCTTTGGTACAGATACGCAGTATTTT.

The genes are TRBV7-2 and TRBJ1-2; no firm D call. V was cut by 5 bases and J by 2 bases, with 12 bases left in between. Germline CDR1 SGHTA, CDR2 FQGNSA. The CDR3 is made up of 14 amino acids. In DNA form, the CDR3 reads TGTGCCAGCAGCCCGTATGGCGTCAACTATGGCTACACCTTC. The encoded protein is CASSPYGVNYGYTF.

The chain employs TRBV6-5 and TRBJ2-7; D is undetermined. This CDR3 has 13 amino acids. Trimming stripped 4 bases from V and 4 bases from J, with 11 bases between. The germline V gene encodes CDR1 MNHEY and CDR2 SVGAGI. The CDR3 bases are TGTGCCAGCAGTTCCGGGCCCCCTTACGAGCAGTACTTC. This codes for CASSSGPPYEQYF.

Comment on this clone: No conserved phenylalanine or tryptophan ends this CDR3, so it is likely a read error. V is TRBV30 and J is TRBJ1-2; D is uncertain. This CDR3 region has 14 residues. CDR1 GTSNPN and CDR2 SVGIG come from the germline V gene (reference sequence). Trimming removed 2 bases at V and 4 bases at J, with 14 bases between. CDR3 region: CAWSSLDRLYGYTL. The CDR3 DNA reads TGTGCCTGGAGTAGCCTCGATAGGCTCTATGGCTACACCCTC.

The chain has TRBV11-3 and TRBJ2-1; 14 bases line up with TRBD2. Trimming took 1 base from V and 0 from J; bases not matched to a gene: 8. The CDR3 is made up of 20 amino acids. CDR1 and CDR2 from the germline V gene are SGHNT and YENEEA. CDR3 nucleotides: TGTGCCAGCAGCTTAGGGGGGACTAGCGGGGGTTATAGCTCCTACAATGAGCAGTTCTTC. As protein: CASSLGGTSGGYSSYNEQFF.

This chain joins TRBV7-2 and TRBJ2-5; 8 bases align to TRBD2. Trimming removed 4 bases from V and 3 bases from J; junction bases left unmatched: 13. From germline, CDR1 is SGHTA and CDR2 FQGNSA. The CDR3 is 17 amino acids. The CDR3 DNA reads TGTGCCAGCAGCTCTCGCCGGTTGGGGCGGGGGGAAGAGACCCAGTACTTC. This sequence encodes CASSSRRLGRGEETQYF.

Relative to its sample, this clone is large. The rearrangement joins TRBV7-2 to TRBJ1-5; the D is unclear. The CDR3 is 13 amino acids. Germline CDR1 and CDR2: SGHTA and FQGNSA. Trimming took 2 bases from V and 4 from J, leaving 6 bases between them. The CDR3 bases are TGTGCCAGCAGCTTACAGCCTAATCAGCCCCAGCATTTT. Amino acid sequence: CASSLQPNQPQHF.

V is TRBV18 and J is TRBJ1-1; no firm D call. The germline V and J ends were trimmed by 5 bases and 3 bases, with 19 bases remaining between them. The length of the CDR3 is 16 residues. CDR1 is KGHSH and CDR2 is LQKENI in the germline V gene. The CDR3 loop reads CASSVRTGQRHTEAFF. The CDR3, as DNA: TGTGCCAGCTCAGTTCGGACTGGGCAGCGTCACACTGAAGCTTTCTTT.

The chain recombines TRBV9 with TRBJ2-3, with TRBD2 identical over 14 bases. The CDR3 sequence is 16 residues long. Germline V lookup: CDR1 SGDLS, CDR2 YYNGEE. After removal of 3 bases from V and 6 bases from J, the junction contained 6 bases not matched to a gene. CDR3 sequence reads: CASSDGTSGGGDTQYF. The CDR3 region has the DNA TGTGCCAGCAGCGATGGGACTAGCGGGGGAGGCGATACGCAGTATTTT. Looking up the rest from reference TRBV9 and TRBJ2-3 gives the full variable domain: DSGVTQTPKHLITATGQRVTLRCSPRSGDLSVYWYQQSLDQGLQFLIQYYNGEERAKGNILERFSAQQFPDLHSELNLSSLELGDSALYFCASSDGTSGGGDTQYFGPGTRLTVL.

This clone was picked up a small number of times. The V and J genes are TRBV25-1 and TRBJ1-2, with D unclear. V shed 10 bases and J shed 3 bases, with 6 bases lying between them. This CDR3 has 10 amino acids. CDR1 and CDR2 from the germline V gene are MGHDK and SYGVNS. This CDR3 reads CATFYYGYTF. The CDR3, as DNA: TGTGCCACCTTCTACTATGGCTACACCTTC.

The gene calls are TRBV5-4 and TRBJ2-1; TRBD2 matches 13 bases. The CDR3 loop spans 16 amino acids. V shed 4 bases and J 5 bases; nucleotides not matched to a gene: 6. In germline, CDR1 is SGHNT, CDR2 YYREEE (reference sequence). The DNA of the CDR3 is TGTGCCAGCAGCCCCACTAGCGGGGGGGCACACAATGAGCAGTTCTTC. It specifies CASSPTSGGAHNEQFF.

The rearrangement joins TRBV9 to TRBJ1-2; D remains ambiguous. The CDR3 extends over 16 amino acids. Per germline, CDR1 SGDLS and CDR2 YYNGEE. Trimming cost V 0 bases and J 1 base, with 13 bases left between them. The CDR3 bases are TGTGCCAGCAGCGTAGGAGGGCGACGATTTAACTATGGCTACACCTTC. The encoded protein is CASSVGGRRFNYGYTF.

The rearrangement uses TRBV4-3 and TRBJ1-2, with D possibly matching TRBD1 (5 bases). The germline V gene encodes CDR1 LGHNA and CDR2 YSLEER. V lost 0 bases, J lost 2 bases, and 16 bases lay in between. There are 17 residues in the CDR3. The CDR3 loop reads CASSQEEGPRDNYGYTF. The CDR3, as DNA: TGCGCCAGCAGCCAAGAAGAGGGGCCCCGCGACAACTATGGCTACACCTTC.

This clone has more than one count but fewer than ten. The chain is built from TRBV7-9 and TRBJ1-1, with a possible D match to TRBD1 (6 bases). Trimming took 8 bases from V and 3 from J, leaving 7 bases between them. The CDR3 has 11 amino acids. Germline V gene data show CDR1 as SEHNR and CDR2 as FQNEAQ (reference sequence). The CDR3 DNA reads as TGTGCCAGCGGACAGTACACTGAAGCTTTCTTT. Protein sequence: CASGQYTEAFF.

The chain employs TRBV7-1 and TRBJ1-2, with TRBD1 as a possible D gene (5 bases). TRBV7-1 is flagged as an ORF with uncertain function. V lost 4 bases, J lost 7 bases, and 19 bases lay in between. The CDR3 sequence is 15 residues long. DNA for the CDR3: TGTGCCAGCAGCTTAGACTCCGGGGGGTCCTTTGGCTACACCTTC. Its translation: CASSLDSGGSFGYTF.

This sequence joins TRBV19 and TRBJ2-5, with D unresolved. The germline V gene encodes CDR1 LNHDA and CDR2 SQIVND (reference sequence). The CDR3 runs 12 residues. Deletions cut 4 bases from V and 4 bases from J, with 7 bases between. This CDR3 reads CASSSGLETQYF. In nucleotides, the CDR3 is TGTGCCAGTAGTAGTGGCCTAGAGACCCAGTACTTC.

The rearrangement uses TRBV5-6 and TRBJ2-7; 10 bases align to TRBD2. Germline loops: CDR1 SGHDT, CDR2 YYEEEE. The CDR3 loop spans 16 amino acids. J lost 3 bases, V lost 3 bases, and 9 bases had no gene match. The CDR3 bases are TGTGCCAGCAGCTCATATCTAGCGGGGGCCGTCTACGAGCAGTACGTC. Translated: CASSSYLAGAVYEQYV.

This clone was seen only once. J is TRBJ2-5 and V is TRBV29-1; TRBD1 or TRBD2 may be the D gene (6 bases each). V dropped 4 bases and J dropped 5 bases, with 11 bases sitting between them. The CDR3 is 12 amino acids. Germline loops: CDR1 SQVTM, CDR2 ANQGSEA. CDR3 nucleotides: TGCAGCGTTGGAGGGGGGCCGGAGACCCAGTACTTC. Protein product: CSVGGGPETQYF.

V is TRBV9 and J is TRBJ1-2; D remains unclear. Trimming cost V 4 bases and J 6 bases, with 22 bases left between them. The CDR3 spans 16 residues. Germline V gene lookup returns CDR1 SGDLS and CDR2 YYNGEE. CDR3 region: CASSYNIRTDMDGYTF. As DNA, the CDR3 is TGTGCCAGCAGCTATAATATTCGGACTGACATGGATGGCTACACCTTC.